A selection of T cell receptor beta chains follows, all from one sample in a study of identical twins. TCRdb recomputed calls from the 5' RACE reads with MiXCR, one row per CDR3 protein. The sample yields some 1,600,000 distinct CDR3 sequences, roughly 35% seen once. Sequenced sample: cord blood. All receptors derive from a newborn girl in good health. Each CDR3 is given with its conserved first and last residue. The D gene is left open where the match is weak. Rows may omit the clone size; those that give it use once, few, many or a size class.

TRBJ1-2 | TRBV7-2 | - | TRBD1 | TGTGCCAGTAGCACCCGACAGGGGACTAACTGTGGCTACACCTTC | CASSTRQGTNCGYTF
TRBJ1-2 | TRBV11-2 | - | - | TGTGCCAGCAGCCCCCTTACAGGGAGGGCCTATGGCTACACCTTC | CASSPLTGRAYGYTF
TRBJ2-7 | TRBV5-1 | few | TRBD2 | TGCGCCAGCAGCACACTACTAGCGGGAGCTTCCTGCGAGCAGTACTTC | CASSTLLAGASCEQYF
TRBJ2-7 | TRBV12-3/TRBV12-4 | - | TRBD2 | TGTGCCAACCGGATACTAGCGGGACTTCCAGCGGAGCAGTACTTC | CANRILAGLPAEQYF
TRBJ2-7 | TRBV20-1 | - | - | TGCAGTGCTAGAGAAAGGCCCGCGGGGTACGAGCAGTACTTC | CSARERPAGYEQYF
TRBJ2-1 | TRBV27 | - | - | TGTGCCAGCAGTTTAAGGGGGGACAGAACCTACAATGAGCAGTTCTTC | CASSLRGDRTYNEQFF
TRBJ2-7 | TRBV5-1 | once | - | TGCGCCAGCAGCTTGGTGGAGGGGTCCCCGTACGAGCAGTACTTC | CASSLVEGSPYEQYF
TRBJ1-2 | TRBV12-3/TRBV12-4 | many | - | TGTGCCAGCACCTCAGGGCGCGACTATGGCTACACCTTC | CASTSGRDYGYTF
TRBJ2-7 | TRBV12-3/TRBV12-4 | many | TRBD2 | TGTGCCAGCACCCGAGCGGGGGACTTCTCCTACGAGCAGTACTTC | CASTRAGDFSYEQYF
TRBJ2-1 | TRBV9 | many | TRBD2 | TGTGCCAGCAGCACTAGCGGGAGGTACAATGAGCAGTTCTTC | CASSTSGRYNEQFF
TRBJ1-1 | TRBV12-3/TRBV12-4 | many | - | TGTGCCAGCAGTTTGGGGTACATGAACACTGAAGCTTTCTTT | CASSLGYMNTEAFF
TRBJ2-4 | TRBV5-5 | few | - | TGTGCCAGCAGCTTGGGCAGGGACAAAAACATTCAGTACTTC | CASSLGRDKNIQYF
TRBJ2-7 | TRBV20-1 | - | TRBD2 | TGCAGTGCTGGGGGACTAGCGGCACCCTACGAGCAGTACTTC | CSAGGLAAPYEQYF
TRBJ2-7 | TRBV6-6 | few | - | TGTGCCAGCACCCCGACAGGGACTCACTACGAGCAGTACTTC | CASTPTGTHYEQYF
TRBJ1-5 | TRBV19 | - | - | TGTGCCGCCTCCTCCTACAGGGATCAGCCCCAGCATTTT | CAASSYRDQPQHF
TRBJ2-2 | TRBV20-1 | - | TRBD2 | TGCAGTGCTTTCCGGACTAGCGGGAGAACCGGGGAGCTGTTTTTT | CSAFRTSGRTGELFF
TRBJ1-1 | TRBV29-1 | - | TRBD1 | TGCAGCGGCAACCGACAGGGCACTGAAGCTTTCTTT | CSGNRQGTEAFF
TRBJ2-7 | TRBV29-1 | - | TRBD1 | TGCAGCGTTGAAGATCAGGCAGGGGGCTACGAGCAGTACTTC | CSVEDQAGGYEQYF
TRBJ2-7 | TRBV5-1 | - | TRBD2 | TGCGCCAGCAGCCTAATTGGGACTAGCGGGGACAATGAGCAGTACTTC | CASSLIGTSGDNEQYF
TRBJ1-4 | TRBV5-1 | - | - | TGCGCCAGCCGAGAAGTAGGGGGGTCGGATGAAAAACTGTTTTTT | CASREVGGSDEKLFF
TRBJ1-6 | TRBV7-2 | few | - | TGTGCCAGCAGCTTATGGGTTGGTGGCAGGACGGATTCACCCCTCCACTTT | CASSLWVGGRTDSPLHF
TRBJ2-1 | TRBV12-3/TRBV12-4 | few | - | TGTGCCAGCCTACCAACTAGCAACAATGAGCAGTTCTTC | CASLPTSNNEQFF
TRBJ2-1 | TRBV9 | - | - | TGTGCCAGCAGCATTCAAAGCGGGCAACTGATCTTC | CASSIQSGQLIF
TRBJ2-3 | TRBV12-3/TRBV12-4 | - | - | TGTGCCAGCACCGCCCTGGGAGATACGCAGTATTTT | CASTALGDTQYF
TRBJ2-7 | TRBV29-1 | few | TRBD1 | TGCAGCGTTGATAGTGGGACAGGGACCAACTCCTACGAGCAGTACTTC | CSVDSGTGTNSYEQYF
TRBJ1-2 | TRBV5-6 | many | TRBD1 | TGTGCCAGCAGCTTGACAAGGACAGGCTGGGCCAACTATGGCTACACCTTC | CASSLTRTGWANYGYTF
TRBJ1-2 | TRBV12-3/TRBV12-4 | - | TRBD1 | TGTGCCAGCACAGGCTTGGCAGGGGGCAACTATGGCTACACCTTC | CASTGLAGGNYGYTF
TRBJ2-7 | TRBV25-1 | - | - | TGTGCCAGCAGTGAGGAGGGGAGTAGCTCCTACGAGCAGTACTTC | CASSEEGSSSYEQYF
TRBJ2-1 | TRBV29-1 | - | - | TGCAGCGTTCCGGACAGTGCCCCCTCTTTAGCAAGCTACGATGAGCAGTTCTTC | CSVPDSAPSLASYDEQFF